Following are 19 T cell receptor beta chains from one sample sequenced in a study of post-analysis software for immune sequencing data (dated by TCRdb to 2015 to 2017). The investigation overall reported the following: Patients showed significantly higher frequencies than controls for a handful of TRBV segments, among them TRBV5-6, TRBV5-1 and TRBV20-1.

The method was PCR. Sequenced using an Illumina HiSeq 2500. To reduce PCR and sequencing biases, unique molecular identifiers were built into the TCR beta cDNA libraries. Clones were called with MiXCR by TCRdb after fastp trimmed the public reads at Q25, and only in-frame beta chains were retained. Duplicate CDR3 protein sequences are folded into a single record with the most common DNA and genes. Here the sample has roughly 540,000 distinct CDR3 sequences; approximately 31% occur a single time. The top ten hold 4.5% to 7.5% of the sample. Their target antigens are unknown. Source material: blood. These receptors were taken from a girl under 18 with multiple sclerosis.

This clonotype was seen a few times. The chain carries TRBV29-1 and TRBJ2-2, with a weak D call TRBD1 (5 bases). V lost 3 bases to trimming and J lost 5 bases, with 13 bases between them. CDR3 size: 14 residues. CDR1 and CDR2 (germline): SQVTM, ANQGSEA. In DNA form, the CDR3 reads TGCAGCGTTGAGCTAGGGGCGCGTACCGGGGAGCTGTTTTTT. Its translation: CSVELGARTGELFF.

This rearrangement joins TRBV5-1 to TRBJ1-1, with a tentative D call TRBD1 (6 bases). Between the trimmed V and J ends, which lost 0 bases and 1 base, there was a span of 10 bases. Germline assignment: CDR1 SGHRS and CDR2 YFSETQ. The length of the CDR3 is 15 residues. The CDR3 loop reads CASSLVSGANTEAFF. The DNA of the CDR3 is TGCGCCAGCAGCTTGGTGTCAGGGGCGAACACTGAAGCTTTCTTT.

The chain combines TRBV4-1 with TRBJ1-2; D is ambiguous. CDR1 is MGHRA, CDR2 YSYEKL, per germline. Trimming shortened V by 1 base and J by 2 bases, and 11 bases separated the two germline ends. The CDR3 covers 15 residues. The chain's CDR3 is CASSQGPRVNYGYTF. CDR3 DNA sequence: TGCGCCAGCAGCCAAGGACCTCGGGTCAACTATGGCTACACCTTC.

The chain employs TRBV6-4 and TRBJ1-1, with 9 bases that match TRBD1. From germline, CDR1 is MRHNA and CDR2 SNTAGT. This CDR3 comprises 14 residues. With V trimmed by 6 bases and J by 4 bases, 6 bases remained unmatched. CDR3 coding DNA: TGTGCCAGCAGCCCCGGGACAGGGACCACTGAAGCTTTCTTT. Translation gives CASSPGTGTTEAFF.

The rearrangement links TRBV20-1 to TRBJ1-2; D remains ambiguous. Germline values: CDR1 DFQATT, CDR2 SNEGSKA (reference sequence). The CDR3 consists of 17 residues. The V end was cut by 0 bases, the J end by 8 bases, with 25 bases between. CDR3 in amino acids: CSARDSNKEERAQGYTF. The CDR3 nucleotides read TGCAGTGCTAGAGATAGTAATAAGGAGGAAAGGGCCCAGGGCTACACCTTC.

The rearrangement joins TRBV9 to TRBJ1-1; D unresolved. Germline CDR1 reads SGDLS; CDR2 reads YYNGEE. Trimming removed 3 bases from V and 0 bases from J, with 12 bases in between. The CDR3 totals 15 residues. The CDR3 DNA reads TGTGCCAGCAGCGCCGAGCAGGCGGTGAACACTGAAGCTTTCTTT. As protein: CASSAEQAVNTEAFF.

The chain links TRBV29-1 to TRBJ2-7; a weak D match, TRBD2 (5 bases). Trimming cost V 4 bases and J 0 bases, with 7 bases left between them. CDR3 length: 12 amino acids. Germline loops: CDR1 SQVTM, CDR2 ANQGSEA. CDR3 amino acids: CSVGGYSYEQYF. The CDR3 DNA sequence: TGCAGCGTTGGAGGGTACTCCTACGAGCAGTACTTC.

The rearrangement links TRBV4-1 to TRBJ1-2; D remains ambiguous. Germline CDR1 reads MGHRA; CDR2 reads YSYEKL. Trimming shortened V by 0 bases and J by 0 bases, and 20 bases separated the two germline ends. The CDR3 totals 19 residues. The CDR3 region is CASSQDLYSPVGTNYGYTF. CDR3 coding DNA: TGCGCCAGCAGCCAAGATCTTTACAGCCCTGTGGGGACTAACTATGGCTACACCTTC.

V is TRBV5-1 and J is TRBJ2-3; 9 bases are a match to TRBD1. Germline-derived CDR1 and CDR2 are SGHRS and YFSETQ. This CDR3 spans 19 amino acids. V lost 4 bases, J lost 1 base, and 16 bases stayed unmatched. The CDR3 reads CASSPPGQGDRMGTDTQYF. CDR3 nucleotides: TGCGCCAGCAGCCCACCGGGACAGGGAGACAGGATGGGCACAGATACGCAGTATTTT.

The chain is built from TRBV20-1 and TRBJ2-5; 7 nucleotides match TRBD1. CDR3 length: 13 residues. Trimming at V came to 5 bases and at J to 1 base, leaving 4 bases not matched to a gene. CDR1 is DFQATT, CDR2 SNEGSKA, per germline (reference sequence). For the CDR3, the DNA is TGCAGTGCTCATCGACAGGGCCAAGAGACCCAGTACTTC. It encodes CSAHRQGQETQYF.

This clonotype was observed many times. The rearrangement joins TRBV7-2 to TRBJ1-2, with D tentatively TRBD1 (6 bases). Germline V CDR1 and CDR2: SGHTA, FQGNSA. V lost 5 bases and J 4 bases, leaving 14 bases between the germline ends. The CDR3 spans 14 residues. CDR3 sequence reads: CASSPDRRVYGYTF. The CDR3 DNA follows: TGTGCCAGCAGCCCCGACAGGAGGGTCTATGGCTACACCTTC.

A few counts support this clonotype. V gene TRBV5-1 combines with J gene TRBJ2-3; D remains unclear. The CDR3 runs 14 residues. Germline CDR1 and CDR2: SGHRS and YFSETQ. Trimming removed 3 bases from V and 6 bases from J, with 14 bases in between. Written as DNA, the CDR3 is TGCGCCAGCAGCTCCACCGACCCTTGGGATACGCAGTATTTT. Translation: CASSSTDPWDTQYF. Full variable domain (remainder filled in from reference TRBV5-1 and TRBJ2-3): KAGVTQTPRYLIKTRGQQVTLSCSPISGHRSVSWYQQTPGQGLQFLFEYFSETQRNKGNFPGRFSGRQFSNSRSEMNVSTLELGDSALYLCASSSTDPWDTQYFGPGTRLTVL.

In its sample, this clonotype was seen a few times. The DNA for the CDR3 is TGTGCCACCAGCAGAGTGGATGCTCGGGAGCTGTTTTTT. It codes for CATSRVDARELFF. V is TRBV15 and J is TRBJ2-2, with D hard to call. Trimming stripped 1 base from V and 9 bases from J, with 9 bases between. Germline assignment: CDR1 LNHNV and CDR2 YYDKDF (reference sequence). The CDR3 length is 13 residues.

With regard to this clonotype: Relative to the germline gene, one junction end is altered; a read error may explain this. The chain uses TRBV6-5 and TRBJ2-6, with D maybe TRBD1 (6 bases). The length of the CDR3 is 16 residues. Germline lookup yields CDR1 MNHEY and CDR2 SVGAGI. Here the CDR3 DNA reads TGTGCCAGCAGTTCGAACAGGGCCTCTGGGGCCAACGCCCTGACTTTC. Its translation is CASSSNRASGANALTF.

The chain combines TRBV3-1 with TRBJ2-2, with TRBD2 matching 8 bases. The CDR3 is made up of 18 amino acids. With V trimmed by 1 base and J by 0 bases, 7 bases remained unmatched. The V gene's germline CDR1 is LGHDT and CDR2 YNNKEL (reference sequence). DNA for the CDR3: TGTGCCAGCAGCCAAGTTCCCAGCGGGGGCGCGAACACCGGGGAGCTGTTTTTT. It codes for CASSQVPSGGANTGELFF.

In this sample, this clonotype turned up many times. CDR3 bases: TGCAGTGCTGGAGGACTAGCGGGGGGGCCGGAGGAGCAGTTCTTC. This sequence encodes CSAGGLAGGPEEQFF. The rearrangement uses TRBV20-1 and TRBJ2-1, with 15 nucleotides matching TRBD2. Germline trimming cut 5 bases from V and 10 bases from J; bases unmatched to any gene: 9. Germline assignment: CDR1 DFQATT and CDR2 SNEGSKA (reference sequence). The CDR3 runs to 15 residues.

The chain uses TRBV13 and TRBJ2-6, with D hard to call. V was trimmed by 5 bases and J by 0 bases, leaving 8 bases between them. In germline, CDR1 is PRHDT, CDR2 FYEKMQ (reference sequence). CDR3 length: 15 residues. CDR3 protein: CASSPHVSGANVLTF. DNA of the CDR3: TGTGCCAGCAGCCCTCATGTCTCTGGGGCCAACGTCCTGACTTTC.

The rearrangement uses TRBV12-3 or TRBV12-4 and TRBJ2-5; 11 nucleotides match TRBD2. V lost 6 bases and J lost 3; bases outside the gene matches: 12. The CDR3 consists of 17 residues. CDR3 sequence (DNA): TGTGCCAGCAGCCGTACCGGGACTAGCGGTTTAGAAGAGACCCAGTACTTC. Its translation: CASSRTGTSGLEETQYF.

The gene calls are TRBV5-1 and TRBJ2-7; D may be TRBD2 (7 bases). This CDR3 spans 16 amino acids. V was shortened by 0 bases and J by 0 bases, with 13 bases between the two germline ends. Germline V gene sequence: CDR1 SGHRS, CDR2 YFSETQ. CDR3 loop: CASSLVRGGSSYEQYF. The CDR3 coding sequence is TGCGCCAGCAGCTTGGTAAGGGGGGGTAGCTCCTACGAGCAGTACTTC.